This TCR beta chain derives from a study of response to subunit inactivated influenza vaccine. Study results and caveats: Authors suggested each seasonal flu vaccination may recruit only limited numbers of new T cells.

Via MiXCR, TCRdb re-called the RT-PCR reads, giving one row per CDR3 protein. The sample carries 650,000 to 700,000 distinct CDR3 sequences, 15% to 17% recorded once. Trimming pared 6 bases from V and 2 bases from J, leaving 20 bases between. This CDR3 region has 17 residues. Germline values: CDR1 SNHLY, CDR2 FYNNEI. Remarks on this clonotype: No antigen is known for it.

The source material was PBMCs from blood, sampled approximately 13 days after vaccination. The sequence was collected from a man aged 50 to 60 who received an inactivated influenza vaccine. The chain couples TRBV2 to TRBJ2-4; D might be TRBD2 (6 bases). This CDR3 is CASRGGNSPPTKNIQYF. The CDR3 bases are TGTGCCAGCAGGGGGGGTAATTCCCCACCAACCAAAAACATTCAGTACTTC.